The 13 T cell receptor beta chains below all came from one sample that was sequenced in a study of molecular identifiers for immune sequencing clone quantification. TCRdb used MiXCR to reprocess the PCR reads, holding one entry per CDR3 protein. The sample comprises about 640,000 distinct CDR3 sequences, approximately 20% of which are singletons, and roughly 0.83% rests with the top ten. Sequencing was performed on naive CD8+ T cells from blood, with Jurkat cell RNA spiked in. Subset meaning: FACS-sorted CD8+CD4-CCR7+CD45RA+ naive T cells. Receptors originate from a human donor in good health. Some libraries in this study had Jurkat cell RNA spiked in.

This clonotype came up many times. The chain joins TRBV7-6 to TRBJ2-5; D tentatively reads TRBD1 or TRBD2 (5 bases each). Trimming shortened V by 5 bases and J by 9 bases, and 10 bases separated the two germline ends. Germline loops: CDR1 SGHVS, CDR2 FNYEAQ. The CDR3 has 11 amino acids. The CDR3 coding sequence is TGTGCCAGCAGCAAGCTGGGGGCCCAGTACTTC. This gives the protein CASSKLGAQYF.

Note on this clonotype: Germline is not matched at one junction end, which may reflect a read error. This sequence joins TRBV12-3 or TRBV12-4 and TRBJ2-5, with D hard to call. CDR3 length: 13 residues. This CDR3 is CASSLGRQETQCF. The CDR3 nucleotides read TGTGCCAGCAGCCTGGGCAGGCAAGAGACCCAGTGCTTC.

The CDR3, as DNA: TGTGTTAGCACCGGGACAGAGCGAATGTACAATGAGCAGTTCTTC. Amino acid sequence: CVSTGTERMYNEQFF. This chain joins TRBV7-9 and TRBJ2-1; 7 bases map to TRBD1. The CDR3 loop spans 15 amino acids. The V gene's germline CDR1 is SEHNR and CDR2 FQNEAQ (reference sequence).

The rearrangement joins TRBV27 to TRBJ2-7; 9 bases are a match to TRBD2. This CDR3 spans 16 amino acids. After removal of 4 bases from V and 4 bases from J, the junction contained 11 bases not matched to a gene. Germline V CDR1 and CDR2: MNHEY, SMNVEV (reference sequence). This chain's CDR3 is CASSSPGLAHRYEQYF. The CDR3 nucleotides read TGTGCCAGCAGTTCTCCGGGACTAGCCCACAGATACGAGCAGTACTTC.

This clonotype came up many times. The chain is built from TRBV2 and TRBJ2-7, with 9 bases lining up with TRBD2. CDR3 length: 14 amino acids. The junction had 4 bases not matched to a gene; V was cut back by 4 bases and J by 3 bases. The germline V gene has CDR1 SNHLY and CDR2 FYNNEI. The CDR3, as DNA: TGTGCCAGCAGTGGGACTAGCGCCTACTACGAGCAGTACTTC. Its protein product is CASSGTSAYYEQYF. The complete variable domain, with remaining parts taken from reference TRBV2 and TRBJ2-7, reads EPEVTQTPSHQVTQMGQEVILRCVPISNHLYFYWYRQILGQKVEFLVSFYNNEISEKSEIFDDQFSVERPDGSNFTLKIRSTKLEDSAMYFCASSGTSAYYEQYFGPGTRLTVT.

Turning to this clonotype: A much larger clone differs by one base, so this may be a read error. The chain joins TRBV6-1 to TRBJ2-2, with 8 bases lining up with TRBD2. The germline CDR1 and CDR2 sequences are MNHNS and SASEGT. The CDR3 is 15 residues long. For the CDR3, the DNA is TGTGCCAGCCCCGGGGGGGATCTGAACACCGGGGAGCCGTTTTTT. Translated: CASPGGDLNTGEPFF.

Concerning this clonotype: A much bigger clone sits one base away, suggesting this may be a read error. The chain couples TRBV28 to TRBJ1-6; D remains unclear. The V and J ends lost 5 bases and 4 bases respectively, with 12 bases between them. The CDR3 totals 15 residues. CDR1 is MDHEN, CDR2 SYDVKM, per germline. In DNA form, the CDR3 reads TGTGCCAGCAGTCCCTTAGAGCAGTATAATTCACCCCTCCACTTT. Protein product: CASSPLEQYNSPLHF.

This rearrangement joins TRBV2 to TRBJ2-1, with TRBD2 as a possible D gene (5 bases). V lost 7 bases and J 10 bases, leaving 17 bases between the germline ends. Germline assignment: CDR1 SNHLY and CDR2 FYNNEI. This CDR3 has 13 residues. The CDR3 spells CASMLLSGGEQFF. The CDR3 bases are TGTGCCAGCATGCTCCTCAGCGGCGGGGAGCAGTTCTTC.

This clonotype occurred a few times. DNA for the CDR3: TGTGCCAGCAGTCCCGACAGGGGACACTCCTACGAGCAGTACTTC. Translated, it gives CASSPDRGHSYEQYF. This rearrangement joins TRBV6-2 or TRBV6-3 to TRBJ2-7, with 8 bases that match TRBD1. CDR3 size: 15 residues. After removal of 5 bases from V and 0 bases from J, the junction contained 6 bases not matched to a gene. CDR1 is MNHEY and CDR2 is SVGEGT in the germline V gene.

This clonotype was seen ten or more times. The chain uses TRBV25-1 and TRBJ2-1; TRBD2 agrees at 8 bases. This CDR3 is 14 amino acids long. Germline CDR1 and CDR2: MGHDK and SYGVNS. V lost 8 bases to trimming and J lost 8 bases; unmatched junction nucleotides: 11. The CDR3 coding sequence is TGTGCCAGCCCTACTAGCGGTCCTACATATGAGCAGTTCTTC. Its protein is CASPTSGPTYEQFF. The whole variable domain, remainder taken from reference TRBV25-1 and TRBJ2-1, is EADIYQTPRYLVIGTGKKITLECSQTMGHDKMYWYQQDPGMELHLIHYSYGVNSTEKGDLSSESTVSRIRTEHFPLTLESARPSHTSQYLCASPTSGPTYEQFFGPGTRLTVL.

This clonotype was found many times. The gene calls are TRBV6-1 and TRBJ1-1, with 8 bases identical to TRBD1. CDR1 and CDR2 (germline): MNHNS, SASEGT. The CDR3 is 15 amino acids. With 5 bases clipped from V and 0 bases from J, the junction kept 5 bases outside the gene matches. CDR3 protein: CASSTRQGLNTEAFF. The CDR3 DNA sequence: TGTGCCAGCAGTACCCGACAGGGGTTGAACACTGAAGCTTTCTTT.

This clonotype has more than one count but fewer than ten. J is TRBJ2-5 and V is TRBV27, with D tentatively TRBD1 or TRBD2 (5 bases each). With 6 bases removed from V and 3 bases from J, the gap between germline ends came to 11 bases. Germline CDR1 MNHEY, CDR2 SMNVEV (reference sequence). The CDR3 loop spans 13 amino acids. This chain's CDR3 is CASSRDGEETQYF. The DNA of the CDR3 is TGTGCCAGCAGCCGGGACGGGGAAGAGACCCAGTACTTC.

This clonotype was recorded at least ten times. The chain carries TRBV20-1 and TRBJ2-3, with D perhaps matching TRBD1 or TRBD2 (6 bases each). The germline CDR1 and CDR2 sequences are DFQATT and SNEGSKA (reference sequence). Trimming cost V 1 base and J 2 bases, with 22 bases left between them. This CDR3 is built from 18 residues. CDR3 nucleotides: TGCAGTGCTAGAGGCAGGGACGACTGGGGGGCCCTCACAGATACGCAGTATTTT. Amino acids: CSARGRDDWGALTDTQYF.